The 4 T cell receptor beta chains below come from one sample, sequenced in a study of shared clonotypes between healthy human individuals. Sequenced by immunoSEQ multiplex PCR; TCRdb stores in-frame clones only, minus some. Of fewer than 3 million clones in the sample, under 95% are singletons; the top ten hold approximately 0.39%. The sample was naive CD4+ T cells from PBMCs. The subset: CD45RA+ positively selected. The receptors come from a man between 18 and 35 years old in good health. Some clones in this sample may be carry-over from other donors' samples.

Points on this clone: Distinct nucleotide sequences in the sample also encode this CDR3. J is TRBJ2-7 and V is TRBV5-4, with 7 bases identical to TRBD1. The V and J ends lost 0 bases and 3 bases, in that order; junction bases with no gene match: 3. CDR3 size: 14 residues. In germline, CDR1 is SGHNT, CDR2 YYREEE (reference sequence). CDR3 sequence reads: CASSLAGGSYEQYF. CDR3 coding DNA: TGTGCCAGCAGCTTGGCAGGGGGAAGCTACGAGCAGTACTTC.

The J gene is TRBJ1-2, the V gene TRBV5-1; a possible D gene is TRBD1 (6 bases). Germline loops: CDR1 SGHRS, CDR2 YFSETQ. The germline V and J ends were trimmed by 0 bases and 2 bases, with 11 bases remaining between them. The CDR3 totals 15 residues. The CDR3 region has the DNA TGCGCCAGCAGCTTGGGGGCCGGGACAAACTATGGCTACACCTTC. This encodes CASSLGAGTNYGYTF.

This chain joins TRBV5-1 and TRBJ1-4; D unclear. This CDR3 contains 14 residues. The ends were cut back, 1 base at V and 1 base at J, with 5 bases in the middle. The germline CDR1 and CDR2 sequences are SGHRS and YFSETQ. The CDR3 nucleotides read TGCGCCAGCAGCTTGAAAGAAACTAATGAAAAACTGTTTTTT. Its protein is CASSLKETNEKLFF.

The chain uses TRBV29-1 and TRBJ2-4; 15 bases agree with TRBD2. The CDR3 is made up of 15 amino acids. Per germline, CDR1 SQVTM and CDR2 ANQGSEA. V lost 6 bases, J lost 10 bases, and 10 bases stayed unmatched. In DNA form, the CDR3 reads TGCAGCGTCCAAGGACTAGCGGGAGGGACATTGATTCAGTACTTC. It is translated as CSVQGLAGGTLIQYF.